The 27 T cell receptor beta chains below all came from one sample that was sequenced in a study of immune heterogeneity within non-small cell lung tumors. Bulk tumor genomic DNA served as template, at about 600 ng per sample. Several biopsies were spaced far apart within each primary tumor and obtained as surgery took place. The patients were newly diagnosed with non-small cell lung cancer, had not been treated, and had curative surgery. A multiplex PCR containing 32 V primers and 13 J primers was used to amplify TCR beta CDR3. TCRdb reprocessed the multiplex PCR reads with MiXCR, giving one entry per CDR3 protein. The sample carries 2,500 to 3,000 distinct CDR3 sequences, roughly 18% recorded once. Sequencing was carried out using lung tumor tissue. The source is a woman aged 45-65 years with non-small cell lung cancer.

This clonotype is classed as medium-sized (0.01 to 0.1%). This chain connects TRBV6-1 to TRBJ1-5; tentative D call: TRBD1 (5 bases). The V gene's germline CDR1 is MNHNS and CDR2 SASEGT. The CDR3 has 14 residues. V was cut by 6 bases and J by 6 bases, with 15 bases left in between. The CDR3 reads CASRNGGEGQPQHF. The CDR3 DNA sequence: TGTGCCAGCAGAAACGGGGGGGAGGGTCAGCCCCAGCATTTT.

This clonotype came up a few times. The junction differs from germline at one of its ends, possibly a read error. The chain is built from TRBV29-1 and TRBJ2-1, with 7 bases aligning to TRBD1. Looked up from germline, CDR1 is SQVTM and CDR2 is ANQGSEA. The CDR3 has 13 amino acids. The CDR3 nucleotides are TGCAGCGTTGGGACAGGAGACTACAATGATCAGTTCTTC. Protein product: CSVGTGDYNDQFF.

In its sample, this clonotype ranks as medium-sized. The chain is built from TRBV28 and TRBJ1-5; tentative D call: TRBD1 (5 bases). CDR3 length: 14 amino acids. V was trimmed by 6 bases and J by 4 bases, leaving 13 bases between them. Germline V lookup: CDR1 MDHEN, CDR2 SYDVKM. CDR3 region: CASSPAGQNQPQHF. Here the CDR3 DNA reads TGTGCCAGCAGCCCTGCAGGGCAAAATCAGCCCCAGCATTTT. Together with reference TRBV28 and TRBJ1-5, the CDR3 gives the full variable domain: DVKVTQSSRYLVKRTGEKVFLECVQDMDHENMFWYRQDPGLGLRLIYFSYDVKMKEKGDIPEGYSVSREKKERFSLILESASTNQTSMYLCASSPAGQNQPQHFGDGTRLSIL.

The chain has TRBV4-1 and TRBJ2-6; TRBD2 agrees at 7 bases. The CDR3 has 20 residues. V dropped 4 bases and J dropped 3; count of bases not matched to a gene: 18. Germline CDR1 MGHRA, CDR2 YSYEKL. This chain's CDR3 is CASSRDGVAGDLYGANVLTF. CDR3 bases: TGCGCCAGCAGCCGAGACGGAGTGGCGGGGGACCTCTATGGGGCCAACGTCCTGACTTTC.

The chain joins TRBV2 to TRBJ2-1; TRBD1 agrees at 10 bases. The CDR3 spans 16 residues. V gave up 2 bases and J gave up 2 bases; unmatched junction bases: 3. The V gene's germline CDR1 is SNHLY and CDR2 FYNNEI. The DNA of the CDR3 is TGTGCCAGCAGTGAACGGGGACAGGGGCCCTACAATGAGCAGTTCTTC. Its protein is CASSERGQGPYNEQFF.

Judged by abundance, this clonotype is large. The gene calls are TRBV6-1 and TRBJ1-6; 8 bases are a match to TRBD1. This CDR3 spans 16 amino acids. Germline V gene data show CDR1 as MNHNS and CDR2 as SASEGT. V lost 9 bases, J lost 8 bases, and 15 bases stayed unmatched. The chain's CDR3 is CASRTGQGAHHSPLHF. The DNA for the CDR3 is TGTGCCAGTCGCACAGGGCAGGGGGCGCATCATTCACCCCTCCACTTT.

For this clonotype: A much larger clonotype is one base distant, so this may be a read error. This chain uses TRBV28 with TRBJ2-3; D may be TRBD2 (5 bases). The length of the CDR3 is 14 residues. Germline V gene sequence: CDR1 MDHEN, CDR2 SYDVKM. For the CDR3, the DNA is TGTTCCAGCAGTTTTGTGTCGGGGACAGATACGCAGTATTTT. The encoded protein is CSSSFVSGTDTQYF.

This clonotype has just a few counts. Since the CDR3 does not end with the conserved phenylalanine or tryptophan, this likely comes from a read error. This sequence joins TRBV7-9 and TRBJ2-1, with D tentatively TRBD1 (6 bases). CDR3 length: 14 amino acids. The germline V and J ends were trimmed by 5 bases and 5 bases, with 13 bases remaining between them. The germline gives CDR1 SEHNR, CDR2 FQNEAQ (reference sequence). The DNA of the CDR3 is TGTGCCAGCAGCCCTCATACAGGGAACAATGAGCAGTTCTCC. As protein: CASSPHTGNNEQFS.

As for this clonotype: At one of its ends the junction is not consistent with the germline gene, which may arise from a read error. This chain connects TRBV7-9 to TRBJ2-7, with a weak D call TRBD2 (5 bases). Per the germline V gene, CDR1 is SEHNR and CDR2 is FQNEAQ (reference sequence). There are 14 residues in the CDR3. The CDR3, as DNA: TGTGCCATCAGCCAGAGGGATGTCCCCTACGAGCAGTACTTC. Translation: CAISQRDVPYEQYF.

This clonotype is labeled large. J is TRBJ2-7 and V is TRBV2; maybe TRBD1 (6 bases). V was pared by 4 bases and J by 3 bases, with 16 bases between. Germline V gives CDR1 SNHLY, CDR2 FYNNEI. The CDR3 covers 15 residues. The CDR3 nucleotides are TGTGCCAGCAGTGCCGGAGCACAGGGCTACTACGAGCAGTACTTC. Amino acids: CASSAGAQGYYEQYF.

By share of the sample, this clonotype is large. CDR3 coding DNA: TGTGCCAGCACCAGGGGGACAGGTAGCAACGAGCAGTACTTC. Encoded protein: CASTRGTGSNEQYF. The V gene is TRBV6-2 or TRBV6-3, the J gene TRBJ2-7, with 8 bases matching TRBD1. V lost 7 bases, J lost 5 bases, and 10 bases stayed unmatched. There are 14 residues in the CDR3. The germline V gene encodes CDR1 MNHEY and CDR2 SVGEGT.

Relative to its sample, this clonotype is large. This rearrangement joins TRBV7-9 to TRBJ1-2; 9 positions match TRBD1. Germline values: CDR1 SEHNR, CDR2 FQNEAQ (reference sequence). This CDR3 has 15 residues. V shed 5 bases and J 3 bases; nucleotides not matched to a gene: 7. CDR3 DNA: TGTGCCAGCAGCCCCGAATGGACAGGGGACTATGGCTACACCTTC. It is translated as CASSPEWTGDYGYTF.

In regard to this clonotype: A much larger clonotype is one base distant, so this may be a read error. The chain has TRBV27 and TRBJ2-2; no definite D call. CDR3 length: 14 residues. V lost 4 bases to trimming and J lost 2 bases, with 8 bases between them. The germline gives CDR1 MNHEY, CDR2 SMNVEV (reference sequence). This chain's CDR3 is CASSSESNTGELFF. The CDR3 nucleotides read TGTGCCAGCAGTTCCGAATCCAACACCGGGGAGCTGTTTTTT.

By its share, this clonotype is medium-sized. This chain links TRBV20-1 with TRBJ1-2; D gene ambiguous. The CDR3 covers 15 residues. Trimming removed 4 bases at V and 2 bases at J, with 17 bases between. Germline V lookup: CDR1 DFQATT, CDR2 SNEGSKA (reference sequence). The CDR3 region has the DNA TGCAGTGCTAAATTGGTCCAGCCTCCCAACTATGGCTACACCTTC. Its protein is CSAKLVQPPNYGYTF.

This clonotype ranks as medium-sized (0.01 to 0.1%). The rearrangement joins TRBV19 to TRBJ1-2; 8 nucleotides align to TRBD1. Germline trimming cut 1 base from V and 3 bases from J; bases unmatched to any gene: 4. Germline lookup yields CDR1 LNHDA and CDR2 SQIVND (reference sequence). This CDR3 contains 15 residues. Here the CDR3 reads CASSIGPGQDYGYTF. The CDR3 DNA reads as TGTGCCAGTAGTATAGGCCCGGGACAGGACTATGGCTACACCTTC.

For this clonotype: The missing conserved phenylalanine or tryptophan at the end of this CDR3 makes a read error likely. Because the CDR3's place on the DNA is in doubt, the DNA is left out and the CDR3 is given as listed by TCRdb. The chain is built from TRBV20-1 and TRBJ2-3; the tabulated D call, TRBD2, remains unverified against the DNA. Per germline, CDR1 DFQATT and CDR2 SNEGSKA (reference sequence). Ends included, the CDR3 has 18 residues. The CDR3 here is CIARDPLRGSSYEQYFGP.

This clonotype was seen a handful of times. This may be a read error: a much more frequent sequence differs by one nucleotide. The chain has TRBV19 and TRBJ1-5; tentative D call: TRBD1 (5 bases). Germline CDR1 reads LNHDA; CDR2 reads SQIVND (reference sequence). The CDR3 spans 13 residues. Trimming stripped 7 bases from V and 7 bases from J, with 14 bases between. The CDR3, as DNA: TGTGCCAGTATTTCGGGGGTTAGGCAGCCCCAGCATTTT. It is translated as CASISGVRQPQHF.

This clonotype is labeled medium-sized. This chain connects TRBV11-2 to TRBJ1-6, with D unclear. Germline assignment: CDR1 SGHAT and CDR2 FQNNGV. V lost 3 bases and J 2 bases, leaving 8 bases between the germline ends. The CDR3 extends over 15 amino acids. The CDR3 spells CASSLGSAYNSPLHF. DNA of the CDR3: TGTGCCAGCAGCTTGGGGTCGGCCTATAATTCACCCCTCCACTTT.

This clonotype rates as medium-sized. In DNA form, the CDR3 reads TGCAGCGCCTCGTCCGGGATATACACCGGGGAGCTGTTTTTT. Its protein product is CSASSGIYTGELFF. The chain is built from TRBV29-1 and TRBJ2-2, with a weak D call TRBD2 (5 bases). The germline V and J ends were trimmed by 7 bases and 3 bases, with 15 bases remaining between them. Germline V gives CDR1 SQVTM, CDR2 ANQGSEA. The CDR3 runs 14 residues.

This clonotype turned up a few times. The rearrangement links TRBV3-1 to TRBJ2-5; no reliable D call. Germline V lookup: CDR1 LGHDT, CDR2 YNNKEL (reference sequence). The CDR3 extends over 12 amino acids. V shed 4 bases and J shed 3 bases, with 6 bases lying between them. CDR3 coding DNA: TGTGCCAGCAGCCCGATCGAAGAGACCCAGTACTTC. It codes for CASSPIEETQYF.

By share, this clonotype ranks as medium-sized. V gene TRBV15 combines with J gene TRBJ1-1; no clear D. Trimming took 1 base from V and 4 from J, leaving 13 bases between them. Germline V gives CDR1 LNHNV, CDR2 YYDKDF (reference sequence). CDR3 length: 15 residues. The CDR3 DNA sequence: TGTGCCACCAGCAGAGGCTCCCTTGAGACCACTGAAGCTTTCTTT. Its protein is CATSRGSLETTEAFF.

This sequence joins TRBV6-1 and TRBJ2-7, with D perhaps TRBD1 (5 bases). The CDR3 length is 17 residues. Germline V lookup: CDR1 MNHNS, CDR2 SASEGT. The ends were cut back, 0 bases at V and 3 bases at J, with 18 bases in the middle. DNA for the CDR3: TGTGCCAGCAGTGAAGCGTTGGTTTCAGGGATCAGCTACGAGCAGTACTTC. Translated, it gives CASSEALVSGISYEQYF.

This clonotype ranks as medium-sized. This chain links TRBV19 with TRBJ1-1, with D hard to call. This CDR3 spans 14 amino acids. The germline gives CDR1 LNHDA, CDR2 SQIVND (reference sequence). V lost 5 bases and J 8 bases, leaving 18 bases between the germline ends. The CDR3 DNA is TGTGCCAGTAGTCGCATGGGTAGGCCTATAGAAGCTTTCTTT. Protein: CASSRMGRPIEAFF.

Relative to its sample, this clonotype is medium-sized. The V call is TRBV3-1, the J call TRBJ1-2; the D is unclear. The CDR3 runs 13 residues. CDR1 is LGHDT, CDR2 YNNKEL, per germline (reference sequence). V was clipped by 4 bases and J by 4 bases, with 10 bases between them. The CDR3 region is CASSPSRSYGYTF. The CDR3 DNA is TGTGCCAGCAGCCCTTCCCGCAGCTATGGCTACACCTTC.

In its sample, this clonotype ranks as medium-sized. The chain uses TRBV20-1 and TRBJ2-5; tentatively, D is TRBD1 (6 bases). The V end was cut by 0 bases, the J end by 1 base, with 12 bases between. From germline, CDR1 is DFQATT and CDR2 SNEGSKA (reference sequence). The CDR3 consists of 15 residues. CDR3 sequence (DNA): TGCAGTGCTAGAGATCCACAGGGCGGCCAAGAGACCCAGTACTTC. This sequence encodes CSARDPQGGQETQYF.

This clonotype is medium-sized (0.01 to 0.1%). V gene TRBV6-2 or TRBV6-3 combines with J gene TRBJ1-1; TRBD1 aligns across 7 bases. The CDR3 is 17 residues long. Germline lookup yields CDR1 MNHEY and CDR2 SVGEGT. The trim removed 0 bases at V and 0 bases at J, leaving 7 bases unmatched. The CDR3 is CASSYSRAGGMNTEAFF. The CDR3 DNA is TGTGCCAGCAGTTACTCGCGGGCAGGGGGAATGAACACTGAAGCTTTCTTT.

The table lists this clonotype with a few counts. J is TRBJ2-7 and V is TRBV4-2; D possibly corresponds to TRBD1 (5 bases). Per germline, CDR1 LGHNA and CDR2 YNFKEQ. V gave up 0 bases and J gave up 2 bases, with 8 bases separating them. The CDR3 runs 14 residues. The CDR3 reads CASSQDQGTYEQYF. CDR3 in DNA: TGTGCCAGCAGCCAAGATCAGGGTACCTACGAGCAGTACTTC.